This TCR beta chain is drawn from a study of T cell responses to AZD1222 COVID-19 vaccine. CDR1 is KGHDR and CDR2 is SFDVKD in the germline V gene. This CDR3 comprises 15 residues. V was pared by 6 bases and J by 2 bases, with 15 bases between. Using immunoSEQ multiplex PCR, the repertoire was profiled, and TCRdb retains in-frame clones only, with some absent. This sample has about 130,000 clones, with approximately 84% found just once. V and J are TRBV24-1 and TRBJ1-2; perhaps TRBD1 as D (5 bases). The specimen comprised peripheral blood, sampled on day 0 of AZD1222 vaccination. The source of this sequence is an adult in good health. This chain's CDR3 is CATSSTGTNNYGYTF. CDR3 bases: TGTGCCACCAGTTCCACCGGGACCAACAACTATGGCTACACCTTC.